The rows below give T cell receptor beta chains drawn from one sample of a study of T cells in Graves' hyperthyroidism and ophthalmopathy. TCRdb used MiXCR to reprocess the multiplex PCR reads, holding one entry per CDR3 protein. The repertoire consists of approximately 400,000 distinct CDR3 sequences, with 15% occurring once and the leading ten covering approximately 30%. The source material was blood. The receptors shown here come from a woman between 25 and 40 years old with Graves' hyperthyroidism. The CDR3 runs from the conserved cysteine through the conserved F or W. D genes are given only for firm matches. Where a row states a size, it is once, few, many or the class of an expanded clone; other rows omit it.

v_gene	d_gene	j_gene	abundance	CDR3nt	CDR3aa
TRBV2	-	TRBJ2-7	many	TGTGCCAGCAGTGAAGGCGGGCACTCCTACGAGCAGTACTTC	CASSEGGHSYEQYF
TRBV30	-	TRBJ2-1	many	TGTGCCGCCTGGAACGGGCGTAGCTCCTACAATGAGCAGTTCTTC	CAAWNGRSSYNEQFF
TRBV20-1	TRBD1	TRBJ1-6	few	TGCAGTGCTACCCGGACAGGGGGCAATAATTCACCCCTCCACTTT	CSATRTGGNNSPLHF
TRBV5-1	-	TRBJ2-2	few	TGCGCCAGCAGCTTGGTAGCCTCGGGCACCGGGGAGCTGTTTTTT	CASSLVASGTGELFF
TRBV11-2	-	TRBJ1-2	many	TGTGCCAGCAGCTTATCCGGCTGGGCTTACTATGGCTACACCTTC	CASSLSGWAYYGYTF
TRBV27	TRBD2	TRBJ2-5	-	TGTGCCAGCAGTGAAGGAGAACTAGCGGGGGTCCAAGAGACCCAGTACTTC	CASSEGELAGVQETQYF
TRBV19	-	TRBJ2-2	once	TGTGCCAGTAGTATAGATTCCCCGGGACTGGGGAAAAAGCTGTTTTTT	CASSIDSPGLGKKLFF
TRBV24-1	-	TRBJ2-1	many	TGTGCCACCAGTGATTTGGATGCGGGCAGCTCCTACAATGAGCAGTTCTTC	CATSDLDAGSSYNEQFF
TRBV5-1	-	TRBJ2-7	many	TGCGCCAGCAGCTTGGACGGGACCTCCTACGAGCAGTACTTC	CASSLDGTSYEQYF
TRBV7-9	-	TRBJ1-6	-	TGTGCCAGCAGCTTAGACCTGGGAAATTCACCCCTCCACTTT	CASSLDLGNSPLHF
TRBV2	-	TRBJ1-5	many	TGTGCCAGCAGTGGAGAGCCGGACGGAAATCAGCCCCAGCATTTT	CASSGEPDGNQPQHF
TRBV7-9	TRBD2	TRBJ2-3	few	TGTGCCAGCAGCTTCACTAGCGGGGACACAGATACGCAGTATTTT	CASSFTSGDTDTQYF
TRBV7-2	TRBD1	TRBJ1-6	few	TGTGCCAGCAGCTCCGCCTCAAAGGGGACAGGGCCTAATTCACCCCTCCACTTT	CASSSASKGTGPNSPLHF
TRBV2	TRBD1	TRBJ2-7	many	TGTGCCACCCGAGGGACAGGGATAGTCGAGCAGTACTTC	CATRGTGIVEQYF
TRBV28	-	TRBJ2-3	many	TGTGCCAGCACCGCCCTGGGCGGCAGCACAGATACGCAGTATTTT	CASTALGGSTDTQYF
TRBV18	TRBD1	TRBJ1-5	many	TGTGCCAGCTCTCGGACAGGGAGCAATCAGCCCCAGCATTTT	CASSRTGSNQPQHF
TRBV24-1	TRBD1	TRBJ2-7	-	TGTGCCACCAGTGACCCTATACAGGGGGGTTCCGAGCAGTACTTC	CATSDPIQGGSEQYF
TRBV10-3	TRBD2	TRBJ2-7	many	TGTGCCATCAGTGCCTCCGGGACTAGCGGGAGAACGTGGGTCGGCTACGAGCAGTACTTC	CAISASGTSGRTWVGYEQYF
TRBV5-1	-	TRBJ2-2	few	TGCGCCAGCAGCTTCGGGAATCGGGGGAACACCGGGGAGCTGTTTTTT	CASSFGNRGNTGELFF
TRBV6-9	-	TRBJ1-1	-	TGTGCCAGCAGTATAGGGACGGCGCTGAACACTGAAGCTTTCTTT	CASSIGTALNTEAFF
TRBV11-2	-	TRBJ2-7	-	TGTGCCAGCAGCCCCGTGAGGGGAGAGCAGTACTTC	CASSPVRGEQYF
TRBV28	-	TRBJ1-4	once	TGTGCCGGCAGTTCTCAGTGGGGTGCAACTAATGAAAAACTGTTTTTT	CAGSSQWGATNEKLFF
TRBV14	-	TRBJ2-7	-	TGTGCCAGCAGCCACGCTGACGAGCAGTACTTC	CASSHADEQYF
TRBV30	TRBD2	TRBJ2-2	many	TGTGCCTGGAGGGGGGGAGCGGGAGGTGCCGGGGAGCTGTTTTTT	CAWRGGAGGAGELFF
TRBV27	TRBD2	TRBJ2-5	many	TGTGCCAGCAGTCCGCGCCAGCTGGGACTAGCGGAAGAGACCCAGTACTTC	CASSPRQLGLAEETQYF
TRBV30	-	TRBJ2-7	many	TGTGCCTGGAAAGGTCCTCCTGGGGAGCAGTACTTC	CAWKGPPGEQYF
TRBV28	-	TRBJ1-5	-	TGTGCCAGCAGTTTAGGACGGACCCTTCGTCAGCCCCAGCATTTT	CASSLGRTLRQPQHF
TRBV6-1	TRBD1	TRBJ2-7	many	TGTGCCAGCAAGAGGACAGGTGCCTACGAGCAGTACTTC	CASKRTGAYEQYF
TRBV12-5	-	TRBJ2-7	few	TGTGCTAGTGCCTCCGGACAGCGGAGCTCCTACGAGCAGTACTTC	CASASGQRSSYEQYF
TRBV11-3	-	TRBJ2-3	few	TGTGCCAGCAGCCGGGCCCATCCGACAGATACGCAGTATTTT	CASSRAHPTDTQYF
TRBV5-5	-	TRBJ2-3	-	TGTGCCAGCTCGGAGGTTTTAAGCACAGATACGCAGTATTTT	CASSEVLSTDTQYF
TRBV28	TRBD1	TRBJ2-1	many	TGTGCCAGCAGTCCCGCCCAGGGGGTGAATGAGCAGTTCTTC	CASSPAQGVNEQFF
TRBV28	-	TRBJ1-1	many	TGTGCCACCATTGAAGGGGGTTTGAACACTGAAGCTTTCTTT	CATIEGGLNTEAFF
TRBV7-2	-	TRBJ2-3	-	TGTGCCAGCAGCTTGAGGGGATTCACAGATACGCAGTATTTT	CASSLRGFTDTQYF
TRBV15	TRBD2	TRBJ2-7	many	TGTGCCACCAGCGGGGGACTAGCGGACTACGAGCAGTACTTC	CATSGGLADYEQYF
TRBV12-5	TRBD2	TRBJ2-2	many	TGTGCTAGTGGTTCATACTTAGCGGGAGGGTATACCGGGGAGCTGTTTTTT	CASGSYLAGGYTGELFF
TRBV18	TRBD2	TRBJ2-1	few	TGTGCCAGCTCACCCCTTCTAGCGGGAGGTAACAATGAGCAGTTCTTC	CASSPLLAGGNNEQFF
TRBV19	-	TRBJ2-1	many	TGTGCCAGTAGTATAGGGTATAGGCCGCCAAAAAACAATGAGCAGTTCTTC	CASSIGYRPPKNNEQFF
TRBV12-3/TRBV12-4	TRBD1	TRBJ2-1	many	TGTGCCAGCCGTTCCCCCAGGACAGGGGTAGGAGCTGAGCAGTTCTTC	CASRSPRTGVGAEQFF
TRBV28	-	TRBJ1-5	few	TGTGCCAGCAACAGCCAGCCCCAGCATTTT	CASNSQPQHF
TRBV18	-	TRBJ1-1	many	TGTGCCAGCTCACCACCGGGGGGGTCTGAAGCTTTCTTT	CASSPPGGSEAFF
TRBV5-1	TRBD1	TRBJ2-7	-	TGCGCCAGCAGCCCTCGGGGACAGGGCTCCTACGAGCAGTACTTC	CASSPRGQGSYEQYF
TRBV10-2	TRBD1	TRBJ2-7	many	TGCGCCAGCAGCTTGGACAGGGCTTTCCCCTACGAGCAGTACTTC	CASSLDRAFPYEQYF
TRBV9	TRBD2	TRBJ2-1	few	TGTGCCAGCAGCGTAGGGGGGGGCCTAGCGGGAGGGTTAGGTGGGCAGTTCTTC	CASSVGGGLAGGLGGQFF
TRBV2	TRBD2	TRBJ2-3	many	TGTGCCAGCAGTGTTGGACTAGCGGGAGACGATACGCAGTATTTT	CASSVGLAGDDTQYF
TRBV9	-	TRBJ2-7	-	TGTGCCAGCAGCGTCAGGGACCCACCTCCCACGGCGCAGTACTTC	CASSVRDPPPTAQYF
TRBV19	-	TRBJ2-5	few	TGTGCCAGTAGATCCACCGGGACTTTCCAAGAGACCCAGTACTTC	CASRSTGTFQETQYF
TRBV27	-	TRBJ2-7	few	TGTGCCAGCAGTTTTTCGAACCCCACCTACGAGCAGTACTTC	CASSFSNPTYEQYF
TRBV27	-	TRBJ1-3	-	TGTGCCAGCAGTTTAAGCGCCTTCTCTGGAAACACCATATATTTT	CASSLSAFSGNTIYF
TRBV12-3/TRBV12-4	TRBD1	TRBJ2-2	-	TGTGCCAGCACCCAGGACAGGGTCCTAGGGACCGGGGAGCTGTTTTTT	CASTQDRVLGTGELFF
TRBV20-1	-	TRBJ1-5	many	TGCAGTGCTAGAGGGGGGGCGAGCAATCAGCCCCAGCATTTT	CSARGGASNQPQHF
TRBV11-2	TRBD2	TRBJ2-1	many	TGTGCCAGCAGAAGAGCGGGAGGTAAGAATGAGCAGTTCTTC	CASRRAGGKNEQFF
TRBV30	-	TRBJ2-2	many	TGTGCGGCAGGCTCCACCGGGGAGCTGTTTTTT	CAAGSTGELFF
TRBV13	TRBD2	TRBJ2-2	few	TGTGCCAGCAGCTTAGCTAGTCGGCTAGCGGCCAAGATGGGGGAGCTGTTTTTT	CASSLASRLAAKMGELFF
TRBV25-1	TRBD1	TRBJ2-7	-	TGTGCCAGCAGTTCGAACCGGGACAGGGGCTACGAGCAGTACTTC	CASSSNRDRGYEQYF
TRBV12-3/TRBV12-4	TRBD2	TRBJ2-1	-	TGTGCCAGCAGTTTAGCTCTAGCGGGAGAGGTCGATGAGCAGTTCTTC	CASSLALAGEVDEQFF
TRBV27	TRBD1	TRBJ1-4	few	TGTGCCAGCAGTCCGAGGGGGCTGGGTGAAAAACTGTTTTTT	CASSPRGLGEKLFF